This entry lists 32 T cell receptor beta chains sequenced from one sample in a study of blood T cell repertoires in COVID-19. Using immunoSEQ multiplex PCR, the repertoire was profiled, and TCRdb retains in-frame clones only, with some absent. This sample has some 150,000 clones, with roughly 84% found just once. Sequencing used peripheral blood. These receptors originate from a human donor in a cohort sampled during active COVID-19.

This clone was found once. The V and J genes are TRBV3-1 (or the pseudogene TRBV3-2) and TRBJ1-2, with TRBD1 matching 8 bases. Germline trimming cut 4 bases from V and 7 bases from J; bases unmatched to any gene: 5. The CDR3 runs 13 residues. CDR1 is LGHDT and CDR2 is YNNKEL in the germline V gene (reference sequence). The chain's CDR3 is CASSPRGQGGYTF. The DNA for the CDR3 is TGTGCCAGCAGCCCCCGAGGACAGGGTGGCTACACCTTC.

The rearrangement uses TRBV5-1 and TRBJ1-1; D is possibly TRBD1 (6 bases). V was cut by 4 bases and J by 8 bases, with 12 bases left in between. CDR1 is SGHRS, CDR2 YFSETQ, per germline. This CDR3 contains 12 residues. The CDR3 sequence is CASSIEQGEAFF. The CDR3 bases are TGCGCCAGCAGCATCGAACAGGGAGAAGCTTTCTTT.

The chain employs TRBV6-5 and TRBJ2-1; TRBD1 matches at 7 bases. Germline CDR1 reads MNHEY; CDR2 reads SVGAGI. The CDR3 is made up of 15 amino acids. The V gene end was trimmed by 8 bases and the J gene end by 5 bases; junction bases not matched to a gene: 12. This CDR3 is CASSYSGQRNNEQFF. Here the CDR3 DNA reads TGTGCCAGCTCATACTCGGGACAGAGAAACAATGAGCAGTTCTTC.

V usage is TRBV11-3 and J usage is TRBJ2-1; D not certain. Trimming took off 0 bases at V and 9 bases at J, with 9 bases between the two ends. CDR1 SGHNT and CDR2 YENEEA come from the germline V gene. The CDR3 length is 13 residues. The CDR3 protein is CASSLESAREQFF. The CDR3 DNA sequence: TGTGCCAGCAGCTTAGAAAGCGCGCGTGAGCAGTTCTTC. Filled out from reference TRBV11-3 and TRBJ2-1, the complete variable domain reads EAGVVQSPRYKIIEKKQPVAFWCNPISGHNTLYWYLQNLGQGPELLIRYENEEAVDDSQLPKDRFSAERLKGVDSTLKIQPAELGDSAVYLCASSLESAREQFFGPGTRLTVL.

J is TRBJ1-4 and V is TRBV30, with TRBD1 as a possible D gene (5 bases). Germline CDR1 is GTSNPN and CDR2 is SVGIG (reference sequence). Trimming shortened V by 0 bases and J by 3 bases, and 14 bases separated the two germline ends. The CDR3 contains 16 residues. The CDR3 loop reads CAWSVNRGISNEKLFF. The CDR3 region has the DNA TGTGCCTGGAGTGTTAACCGGGGGATATCTAATGAAAAACTGTTTTTT.

Here the CDR3 reads CASSSGTVSGANVLTF. The CDR3 DNA reads TGTGCCAGCAGTTCCGGGACAGTCTCCGGGGCCAACGTCCTGACTTTC. The V call is TRBV6-6, the J call TRBJ2-6; 7 bases match TRBD1. Germline V gives CDR1 MNHNY, CDR2 SVGAGI (reference sequence). This CDR3 is 16 amino acids long. The V gene end was trimmed by 4 bases and the J gene end by 4 bases; junction bases not matched to a gene: 7.

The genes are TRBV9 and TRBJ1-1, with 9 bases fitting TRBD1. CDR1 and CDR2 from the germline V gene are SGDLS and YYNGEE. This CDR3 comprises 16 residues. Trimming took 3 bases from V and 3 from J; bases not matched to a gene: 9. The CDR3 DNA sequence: TGTGCCAGCAGCGCTTACAGGGGGCGCAGTGACACTGAAGCTTTCTTT. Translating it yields CASSAYRGRSDTEAFF.

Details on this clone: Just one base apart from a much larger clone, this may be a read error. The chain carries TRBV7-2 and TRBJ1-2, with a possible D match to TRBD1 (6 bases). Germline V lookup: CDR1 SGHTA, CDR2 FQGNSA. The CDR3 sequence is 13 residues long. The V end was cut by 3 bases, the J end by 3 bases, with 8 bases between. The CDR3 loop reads CASSLAGDYGYTF. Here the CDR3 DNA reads TGTGCCAGCAGCTTGGCAGGGGACTATGGCTACACCTTC.

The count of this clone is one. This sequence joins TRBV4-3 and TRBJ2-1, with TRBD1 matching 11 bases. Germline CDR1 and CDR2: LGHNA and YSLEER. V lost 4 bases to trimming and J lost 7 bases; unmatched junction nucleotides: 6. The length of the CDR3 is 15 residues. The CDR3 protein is CASSPRTGGMNEQFF. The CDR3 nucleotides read TGCGCCAGCAGCCCTCGGACAGGGGGCATGAATGAGCAGTTCTTC.

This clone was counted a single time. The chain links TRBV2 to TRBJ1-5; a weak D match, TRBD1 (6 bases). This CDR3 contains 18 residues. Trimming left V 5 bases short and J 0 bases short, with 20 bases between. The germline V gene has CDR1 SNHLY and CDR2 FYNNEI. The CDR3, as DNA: TGTGCCAGCAGTTCCGGGACACCAACCCCTTATAGCAATCAGCCCCAGCATTTT. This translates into CASSSGTPTPYSNQPQHF.

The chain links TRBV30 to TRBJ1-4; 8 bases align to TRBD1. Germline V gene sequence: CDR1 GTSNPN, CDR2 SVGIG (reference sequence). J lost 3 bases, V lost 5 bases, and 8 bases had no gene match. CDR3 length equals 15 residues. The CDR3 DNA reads TGTGCCTGGGCCACACCGGGACAGGCTAATGAAAAACTGTTTTTT. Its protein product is CAWATPGQANEKLFF.

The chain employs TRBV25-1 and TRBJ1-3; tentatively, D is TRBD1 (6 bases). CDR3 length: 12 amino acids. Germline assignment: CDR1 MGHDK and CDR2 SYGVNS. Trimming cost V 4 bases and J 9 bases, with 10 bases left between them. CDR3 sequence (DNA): TGTGCCAGCAGTGGGACAGTAAGCACCATATATTTT. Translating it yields CASSGTVSTIYF.

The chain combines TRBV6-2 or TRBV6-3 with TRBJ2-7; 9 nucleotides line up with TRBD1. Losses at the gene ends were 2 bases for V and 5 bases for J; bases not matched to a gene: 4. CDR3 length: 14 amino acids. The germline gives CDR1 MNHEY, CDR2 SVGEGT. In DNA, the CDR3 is TGTGCCAGCAGTTACACGGGACAGGGTAACGAGCAGTACTTC. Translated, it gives CASSYTGQGNEQYF.

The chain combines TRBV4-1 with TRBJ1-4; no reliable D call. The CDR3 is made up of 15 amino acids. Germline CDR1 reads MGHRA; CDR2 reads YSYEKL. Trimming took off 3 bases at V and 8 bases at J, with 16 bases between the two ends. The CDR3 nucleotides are TGCGCCAGCAGCCAGGAGGGAGGAGCCCTAGAAAAACTGTTTTTT. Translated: CASSQEGGALEKLFF.

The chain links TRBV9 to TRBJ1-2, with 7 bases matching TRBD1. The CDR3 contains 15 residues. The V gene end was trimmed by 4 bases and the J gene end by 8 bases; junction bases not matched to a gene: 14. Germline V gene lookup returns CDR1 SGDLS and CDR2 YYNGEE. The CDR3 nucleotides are TGTGCCAGCAGCCCTCTCACCGCGGGACAGAAAGGCTACACCTTC. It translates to CASSPLTAGQKGYTF.

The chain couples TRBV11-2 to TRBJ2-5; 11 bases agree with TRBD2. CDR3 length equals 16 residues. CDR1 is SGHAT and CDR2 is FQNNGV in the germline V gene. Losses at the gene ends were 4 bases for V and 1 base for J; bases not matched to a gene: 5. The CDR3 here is CASSSLSGGVQETQYF. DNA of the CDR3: TGTGCCAGCAGCTCCCTTAGCGGGGGGGTCCAAGAGACCCAGTACTTC.

In DNA, the CDR3 is TGTGCCAGCAGCCCCCACCCGGGACAGAACACTGAAGCTTTCTTT. This encodes CASSPHPGQNTEAFF. The chain carries TRBV5-8 and TRBJ1-1; possible D gene TRBD1, 6 bases. This CDR3 region has 15 residues. Germline V lookup: CDR1 SGHTS, CDR2 YDEGEE. Trimming stripped 4 bases from V and 1 base from J, with 14 bases between.

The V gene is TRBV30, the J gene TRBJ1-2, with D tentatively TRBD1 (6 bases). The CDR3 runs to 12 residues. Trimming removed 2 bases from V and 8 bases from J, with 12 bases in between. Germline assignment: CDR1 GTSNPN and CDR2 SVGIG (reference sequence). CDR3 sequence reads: CAWSTTGSGYTF. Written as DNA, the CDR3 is TGTGCCTGGAGTACAACAGGGTCAGGCTACACCTTC. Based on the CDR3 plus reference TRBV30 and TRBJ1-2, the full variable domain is SQTIHQWPATLVQPVGSPLSLECTVEGTSNPNLYWYRQAAGRGLQLLFYSVGIGQISSEVPQNLSASRPQDRQFILSSKKLLLSDSGFYLCAWSTTGSGYTFGSGTRLTVV.

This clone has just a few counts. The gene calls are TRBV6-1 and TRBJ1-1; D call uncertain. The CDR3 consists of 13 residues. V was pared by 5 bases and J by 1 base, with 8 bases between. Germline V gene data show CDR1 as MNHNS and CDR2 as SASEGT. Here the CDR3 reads CASSLRENTEAFF. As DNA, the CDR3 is TGTGCCAGCAGTTTACGAGAGAACACTGAAGCTTTCTTT.

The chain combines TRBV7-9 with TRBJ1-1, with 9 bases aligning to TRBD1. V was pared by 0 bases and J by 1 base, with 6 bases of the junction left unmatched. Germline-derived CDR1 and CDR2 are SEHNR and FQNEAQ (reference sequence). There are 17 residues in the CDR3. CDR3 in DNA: TGTGCCAGCAGCTTAGCGGGATTGACAGGGGGGAACACTGAAGCTTTCTTT. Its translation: CASSLAGLTGGNTEAFF.

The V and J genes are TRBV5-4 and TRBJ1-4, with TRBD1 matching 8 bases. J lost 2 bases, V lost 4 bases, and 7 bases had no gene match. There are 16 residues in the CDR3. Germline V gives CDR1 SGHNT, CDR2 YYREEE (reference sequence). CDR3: CASSQGQVGTNEKLFF. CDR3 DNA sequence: TGTGCCAGCAGCCAGGGACAGGTGGGGACTAATGAAAAACTGTTTTTT.

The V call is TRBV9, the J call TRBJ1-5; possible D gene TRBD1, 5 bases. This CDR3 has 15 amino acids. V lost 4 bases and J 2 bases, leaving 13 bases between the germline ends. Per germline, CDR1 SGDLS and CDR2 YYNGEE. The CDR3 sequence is CASSPGGGGNQPQHF. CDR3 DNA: TGTGCCAGCAGCCCGGGGGGAGGGGGCAATCAGCCCCAGCATTTT.

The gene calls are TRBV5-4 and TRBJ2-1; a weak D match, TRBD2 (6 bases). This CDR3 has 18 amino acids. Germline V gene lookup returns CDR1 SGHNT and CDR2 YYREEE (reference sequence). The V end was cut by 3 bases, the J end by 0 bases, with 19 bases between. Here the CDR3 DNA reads TGTGCCAGCAGCTCCCCAGGAGGCGCGGGGAGCTCCTACAATGAGCAGTTCTTC. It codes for CASSSPGGAGSSYNEQFF.

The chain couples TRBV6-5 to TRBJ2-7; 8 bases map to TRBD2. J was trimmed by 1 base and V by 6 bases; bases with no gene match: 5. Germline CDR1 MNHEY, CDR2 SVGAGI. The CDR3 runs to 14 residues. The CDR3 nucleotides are TGTGCCAGCAGGCGGGGGGTTCTATCCTACGAGCAGTACTTC. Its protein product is CASRRGVLSYEQYF.

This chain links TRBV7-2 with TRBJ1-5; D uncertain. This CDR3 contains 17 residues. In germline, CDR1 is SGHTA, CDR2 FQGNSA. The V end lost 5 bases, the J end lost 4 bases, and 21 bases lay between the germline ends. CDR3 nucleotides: TGTGCCAGCAGCCCAGGATCCGGTATGGGTGAGAATCAGCCCCAGCATTTT. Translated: CASSPGSGMGENQPQHF.

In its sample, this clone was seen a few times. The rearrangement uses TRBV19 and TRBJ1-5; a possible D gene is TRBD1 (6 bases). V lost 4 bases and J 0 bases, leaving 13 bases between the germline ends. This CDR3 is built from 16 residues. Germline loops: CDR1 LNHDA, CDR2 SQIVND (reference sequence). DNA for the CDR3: TGTGCCAGTAGTAAACGGACAGTTAATAGCAATCAGCCCCAGCATTTT. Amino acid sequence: CASSKRTVNSNQPQHF.

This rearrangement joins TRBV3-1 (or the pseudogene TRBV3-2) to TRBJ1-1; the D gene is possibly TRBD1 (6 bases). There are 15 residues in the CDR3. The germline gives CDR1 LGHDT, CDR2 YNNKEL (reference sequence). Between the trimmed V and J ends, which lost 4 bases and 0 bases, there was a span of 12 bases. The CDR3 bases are TGTGCCAGCAGCCTTGACCAGGGGATGAACACTGAAGCTTTCTTT. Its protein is CASSLDQGMNTEAFF.

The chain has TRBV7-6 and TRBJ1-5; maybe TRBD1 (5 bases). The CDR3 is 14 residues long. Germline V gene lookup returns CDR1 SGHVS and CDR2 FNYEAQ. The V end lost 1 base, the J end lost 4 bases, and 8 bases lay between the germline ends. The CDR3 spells CASSLVGGNQPQHF. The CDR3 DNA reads TGTGCCAGCAGCTTAGTCGGGGGAAATCAGCCCCAGCATTTT.

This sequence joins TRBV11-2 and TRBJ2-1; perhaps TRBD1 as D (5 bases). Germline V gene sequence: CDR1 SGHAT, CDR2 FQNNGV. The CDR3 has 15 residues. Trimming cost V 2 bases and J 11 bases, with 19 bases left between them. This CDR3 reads CASSLLLPDKRKQFF. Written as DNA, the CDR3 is TGTGCCAGCAGCTTATTGCTTCCGGACAAGCGAAAGCAGTTCTTC.

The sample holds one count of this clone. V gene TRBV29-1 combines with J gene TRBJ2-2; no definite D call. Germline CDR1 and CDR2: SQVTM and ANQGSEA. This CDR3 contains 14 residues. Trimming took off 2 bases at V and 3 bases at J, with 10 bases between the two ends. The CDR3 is CSVESPAHTGELFF. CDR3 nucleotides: TGCAGCGTTGAATCTCCCGCGCACACCGGGGAGCTGTTTTTT.

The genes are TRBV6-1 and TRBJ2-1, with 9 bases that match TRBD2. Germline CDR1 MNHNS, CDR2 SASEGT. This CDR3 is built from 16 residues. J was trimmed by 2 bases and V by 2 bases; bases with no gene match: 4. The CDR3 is CASSEQPSGAYNEQFF. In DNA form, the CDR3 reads TGTGCCAGCAGTGAACAACCTAGCGGGGCCTACAATGAGCAGTTCTTC.

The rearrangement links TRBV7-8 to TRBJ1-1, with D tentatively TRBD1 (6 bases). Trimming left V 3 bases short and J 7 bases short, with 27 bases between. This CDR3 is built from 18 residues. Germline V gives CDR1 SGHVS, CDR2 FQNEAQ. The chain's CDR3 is CASSFWSGTSLSTGEAFF. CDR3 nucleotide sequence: TGTGCCAGCAGCTTCTGGAGCGGGACCTCTCTTTCGACAGGTGAAGCTTTCTTT. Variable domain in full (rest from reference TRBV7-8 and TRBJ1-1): GAGVSQSPRYKVAKRGQDVALRCDPISGHVSLFWYQQALGQGPEFLTYFQNEAQLDKSGLPSDRFFAERPEGSVSTLKIQRTQQEDSAVYLCASSFWSGTSLSTGEAFFGQGTRLTVV.